Presented here are 31 T cell receptor beta chains from one specimen sequenced in a study (dated by TCRdb to between 2014 and 2017). Libraries were prepared through 5' RACE. Sequencing was performed on an Illumina MiSeq. TCRdb applied fastp at Q25 and MiXCR to the public reads, then kept only in-frame beta chains. Rows are unified per CDR3 protein, each entry keeping the most common DNA and genes. This sample holds approximately 29,000 distinct CDR3 sequences; approximately 30% were observed only once. The ten largest make up roughly 4% of the sample. What was sequenced was naive CD4+ T cells sorted from a lymph node. Explained via the paper, the cell subset or site label denotes: naive CD4+ T cells, CD4+CD45RA+CD25-. The receptors originated from a female donor with breast cancer.

The chain couples TRBV3-1 to TRBJ1-3, with D maybe TRBD1 (5 bases). V dropped 0 bases and J dropped 7 bases, with 10 bases sitting between them. This CDR3 region has 14 residues. CDR1 is LGHDT and CDR2 is YNNKEL in the germline V gene (reference sequence). Here the CDR3 reads CASSQEGGENTIYF. CDR3 in DNA: TGTGCCAGCAGCCAAGAAGGAGGGGAGAACACCATATATTTT.

This clonotype has a handful of counts. The chain couples TRBV12-3 or TRBV12-4 to TRBJ2-1; no reliable D call. The CDR3 consists of 13 residues. V dropped 6 bases and J dropped 4 bases, with 10 bases sitting between them. The CDR3 here is CASSPPGYNEQFF. As DNA, the CDR3 is TGTGCCAGCAGCCCCCCCGGGTACAATGAGCAGTTCTTC.

Comment on this clonotype: One base away lies a much larger clone, so this may be a sequencing read error. The chain has TRBV7-2 and TRBJ2-7; no clear D gene. Germline V gene data show CDR1 as SGHTA and CDR2 as FQGNSA. V lost 2 bases to trimming and J lost 0 bases, with 11 bases between them. The CDR3 extends over 15 amino acids. This chain's CDR3 is CASSLRASNSYEQYF. DNA of the CDR3: TGTGCCAGCAGCTTACGGGCTTCGAACTCCTACGAGCAGTACTTC.

The CDR3 region is CASSLYWTQTGSSNQPQHF. For the CDR3, the DNA is TGTGCCAGCAGTTTATACTGGACTCAAACGGGGTCGAGCAATCAGCCCCAGCATTTT. The rearrangement links TRBV28 to TRBJ1-5; D not resolved. Trimming stripped 1 base from V and 1 base from J, with 20 bases between. The CDR3 covers 19 residues. Germline loops: CDR1 MDHEN, CDR2 SYDVKM.

The chain combines TRBV5-4 with TRBJ2-7; TRBD2 matches 12 bases. V gave up 4 bases and J gave up 7 bases; unmatched junction bases: 9. Germline V gene lookup returns CDR1 SGHNT and CDR2 YYREEE (reference sequence). The length of the CDR3 is 15 residues. The CDR3 bases are TGTGCCAGCAGCAACCCGACTAGCGGGAGTGGTGAGCAGTACTTC. Translated, it gives CASSNPTSGSGEQYF.

This clonotype is labeled as medium-sized. The chain employs TRBV6-1 and TRBJ1-1; perhaps TRBD1 as D (6 bases). The CDR3 is 13 residues long. V was cut by 7 bases and J by 6 bases, with 15 bases left in between. Germline V gives CDR1 MNHNS, CDR2 SASEGT. CDR3 nucleotides: TGTGCCAGCATGCGCTGGGGGGCCGCTGAAGCTTTCTTT. Its protein is CASMRWGAAEAFF.

This clonotype showed up just a few times. V gene TRBV20-1 combines with J gene TRBJ2-1, with 9 bases identical to TRBD2. V was pared by 6 bases and J by 2 bases, with 11 bases of the junction left unmatched. This CDR3 region has 16 residues. Per the germline V gene, CDR1 is DFQATT and CDR2 is SNEGSKA (reference sequence). Here the CDR3 reads CSAPFGGGGPYNEQFF. The CDR3 coding sequence is TGCAGTGCCCCATTTGGCGGGGGGGGACCCTACAATGAGCAGTTCTTC.

There are many counts of this clonotype. The V gene is TRBV27, the J gene TRBJ2-4, with D perhaps matching TRBD1 (6 bases). Germline CDR1 MNHEY, CDR2 SMNVEV (reference sequence). V lost 7 bases to trimming and J lost 0 bases, with 16 bases between them. The CDR3 length is 16 residues. The CDR3 sequence is CASTPRTDLAKNIQYF. The CDR3 nucleotides read TGTGCCAGCACCCCCCGGACAGATCTAGCCAAAAACATTCAGTACTTC.

The sample holds one count of this clonotype. Since a much larger clone is just one base distant, this may be a read error. This CDR3 fails to terminate in the conserved phenylalanine or tryptophan, so it likely reflects a read error. This chain links TRBV3-1 with TRBJ1-2; the match to TRBD1 covers 7 bases. Germline values: CDR1 LGHDT, CDR2 YNNKEL (reference sequence). Germline trimming cut 4 bases from V and 8 bases from J; bases unmatched to any gene: 7. The CDR3 sequence is 13 residues long. In DNA, the CDR3 is TGTGCCAGCAGCCGAGTCCAGGGGGACGGCTACACCCTC. This encodes CASSRVQGDGYTL.

The V and J genes are TRBV19 and TRBJ2-5; D is uncertain. Between the trimmed V and J ends, which lost 6 bases and 1 base, there was a span of 12 bases. This CDR3 region has 14 residues. CDR1 and CDR2 (germline): LNHDA, SQIVND (reference sequence). CDR3 residues: CASSLTWVQETQYF. The CDR3, as DNA: TGTGCCAGTAGCCTGACATGGGTCCAAGAGACCCAGTACTTC.

The gene calls are TRBV6-4 and TRBJ2-2; tentatively, D is TRBD2 (6 bases). CDR3 length: 15 amino acids. V gave up 6 bases and J gave up 0 bases, with 11 bases separating them. Germline lookup yields CDR1 MRHNA and CDR2 SNTAGT. The CDR3 loop is CASSRDSSNTGELFF. The CDR3, as DNA: TGTGCCAGCAGCCGGGACTCCTCGAACACCGGGGAGCTGTTTTTT.

V and J are TRBV20-1 and TRBJ2-1; 7 nucleotides match TRBD2. Germline V gene sequence: CDR1 DFQATT, CDR2 SNEGSKA (reference sequence). CDR3 length equals 17 residues. V trimming: 0 bases; J trimming: 0 bases; junction bases outside the gene matches: 8. Here the CDR3 DNA reads TGCAGTGCTAGAGAGGGGTGGGAGGGCCTCTCCTACAATGAGCAGTTCTTC. Amino acid sequence: CSAREGWEGLSYNEQFF.

The V call is TRBV7-2, the J call TRBJ2-7; 7 bases fit TRBD2. J was trimmed by 5 bases and V by 4 bases; bases with no gene match: 5. The CDR3 covers 13 residues. The germline V gene has CDR1 SGHTA and CDR2 FQGNSA. The CDR3 protein is CASSWGRVDEQYV. Written as DNA, the CDR3 is TGTGCCAGCAGCTGGGGGAGGGTTGACGAGCAGTACGTC.

A few counts support this clonotype. The CDR3 spells CASKDSLNEKLFF. The DNA of the CDR3 is TGTGCCAGCAAGGACAGTTTAAATGAAAAACTGTTTTTT. V gene TRBV2 combines with J gene TRBJ1-4; D is possibly TRBD1 (6 bases). Trimming left V 7 bases short and J 5 bases short, with 11 bases between. The CDR3 consists of 13 residues. Germline CDR1 reads SNHLY; CDR2 reads FYNNEI.

The chain employs TRBV6-5 and TRBJ2-2; D is tentatively TRBD1 or TRBD2 (5 bases each). This CDR3 is 15 amino acids long. Germline CDR1 and CDR2: MNHEY and SVGAGI. V lost 6 bases to trimming and J lost 6 bases, with 17 bases between them. The DNA of the CDR3 is TGTGCCAGCAGGCAACGGGAAGGGGTTCCCGGGGAGCTGTTTTTT. It specifies CASRQREGVPGELFF.

The chain uses TRBV4-2 and TRBJ1-1; weak D call: TRBD1 (6 bases). There are 15 residues in the CDR3. The V gene lost 2 bases and the J gene lost 1 base, with 11 bases spanning the gap. Germline assignment: CDR1 LGHNA and CDR2 YNFKEQ. The CDR3 DNA sequence: TGTGCCAGCAGCCAAAGACAGGACGGGAACACTGAAGCTTTCTTT. Translated: CASSQRQDGNTEAFF.

J is TRBJ2-3 and V is TRBV29-1; 7 bases are shared with TRBD1. V shed 7 bases and J 0 bases; nucleotides not matched to a gene: 10. The CDR3 is 15 amino acids. In germline, CDR1 is SQVTM, CDR2 ANQGSEA. In DNA form, the CDR3 reads TGCAGCGCAAGAGACAGGGCCACTAGCACAGATACGCAGTATTTT. Its translation: CSARDRATSTDTQYF.

This clonotype was detected a few times. The chain is built from TRBV5-1 and TRBJ2-1; TRBD2 agrees at 10 bases. The ends lost 4 bases at V and 8 bases at J; junction bases unmatched: 9. The CDR3 totals 15 residues. Germline assignment: CDR1 SGHRS and CDR2 YFSETQ. This CDR3 reads CASSALAGTLYEQFF. CDR3 bases: TGCGCCAGCAGCGCACTAGCGGGAACTCTCTATGAGCAGTTCTTC.

This clonotype has more than one count but fewer than ten. The rearrangement uses TRBV5-1 and TRBJ2-1; TRBD2 aligns across 14 bases. Germline CDR1 reads SGHRS; CDR2 reads YFSETQ. The CDR3 runs 17 residues. Unmatched junction bases numbered 6, after V lost 4 bases and J lost 3 bases. CDR3 sequence reads: CASSTGTSGSFYNEQFF. The CDR3 DNA is TGCGCCAGCAGCACAGGGACTAGCGGGAGTTTCTACAATGAGCAGTTCTTC.

This clonotype was detected ten times or more. The V call is TRBV7-9, the J call TRBJ2-1, with 11 nucleotides matching TRBD1. V shed 7 bases and J 6 bases; nucleotides not matched to a gene: 2. CDR1 SEHNR and CDR2 FQNEAQ come from the germline V gene (reference sequence). This CDR3 has 13 residues. In DNA, the CDR3 is TGTGCCAGCACCGGGACAGGGGGCAATGAGCAGTTCTTC. Its translation is CASTGTGGNEQFF.

This clonotype was detected only a few times. CDR3 bases: TGCAGTGCTAGGCAGGGAATAGAAAAACTGTTTTTT. Its protein is CSARQGIEKLFF. The J gene is TRBJ1-4, the V gene TRBV20-1; D is possibly TRBD1 (5 bases). The ends were cut back, 3 bases at V and 8 bases at J, with 10 bases in the middle. Germline assignment: CDR1 DFQATT and CDR2 SNEGSKA (reference sequence). There are 12 residues in the CDR3.

In this sample, this clonotype turned up a few times. The V gene is TRBV15, the J gene TRBJ2-1, with TRBD2 matching 11 bases. J was trimmed by 7 bases and V by 4 bases; bases with no gene match: 12. The CDR3 contains 17 residues. Germline V gene data show CDR1 as LNHNV and CDR2 as YYDKDF (reference sequence). CDR3 sequence (DNA): TGTGCCACCAGCACCGGACTAGCGGGTGTTTCTAGAAATGAGCAGTTCTTC. It specifies CATSTGLAGVSRNEQFF.

This chain connects TRBV5-6 to TRBJ2-6, with 8 bases lining up with TRBD2. Germline V gives CDR1 SGHDT, CDR2 YYEEEE. The CDR3 length is 16 residues. The junction had 3 bases not matched to a gene; V was cut back by 0 bases and J by 4 bases. CDR3 region: CASSLAGGLGANVLTF. Written as DNA, the CDR3 is TGTGCCAGCAGCTTGGCGGGAGGGCTAGGGGCCAACGTCCTGACTTTC.

At least ten counts were recorded for this clonotype. This rearrangement joins TRBV7-2 to TRBJ1-2, with D unclear. Germline assignment: CDR1 SGHTA and CDR2 FQGNSA. V was clipped by 3 bases and J by 2 bases, with 13 bases between them. CDR3 size: 15 residues. CDR3 loop: CASSLSTTPNYGYTF. In DNA form, the CDR3 reads TGTGCCAGCAGCTTGTCTACTACTCCGAACTATGGCTACACCTTC. The whole variable domain, remainder taken from reference TRBV7-2 and TRBJ1-2, is GAGVSQSPSNKVTEKGKDVELRCDPISGHTALYWYRQSLGQGLEFLIYFQGNSAPDKSGLPSDRFSAERTGGSVSTLTIQRTQQEDSAVYLCASSLSTTPNYGYTFGSGTRLTVV.

This chain links TRBV5-1 with TRBJ1-5; possibly TRBD1 for D (6 bases). V dropped 0 bases and J dropped 0 bases, with 10 bases sitting between them. This CDR3 is 16 amino acids long. From germline, CDR1 is SGHRS and CDR2 YFSETQ. CDR3 coding DNA: TGCGCCAGCAGCTTGGTTCCAGGGGATAGCAATCAGCCCCAGCATTTT. Its translation is CASSLVPGDSNQPQHF.

In its sample, this clonotype was seen many times. The V gene is TRBV28, the J gene TRBJ2-3; the match to TRBD1 covers 7 bases. V shed 3 bases and J 0 bases; nucleotides not matched to a gene: 6. This CDR3 has 16 residues. Looked up from germline, CDR1 is MDHEN and CDR2 is SYDVKM. The CDR3 protein is CASSLGLDRSTDTQYF. CDR3 nucleotide sequence: TGTGCCAGCAGTTTGGGATTGGACAGGAGCACAGATACGCAGTATTTT.

This clonotype was seen only a few times. The chain uses TRBV15 and TRBJ2-2, with TRBD1 matching 7 bases. The CDR3 extends over 16 amino acids. The germline CDR1 and CDR2 sequences are LNHNV and YYDKDF (reference sequence). V shed 0 bases, J shed 6 bases, and the junction held 7 bases outside the gene matches. The CDR3 sequence is CATSRDESRGPGELFF. CDR3 sequence (DNA): TGTGCCACCAGCAGAGATGAGTCAAGGGGGCCCGGGGAGCTGTTTTTT.

This clonotype appeared once. The CDR3 loop reads CASSPLWRGAYNEQFF. DNA of the CDR3: TGTGCCAGCAGCCCCCTGTGGCGGGGGGCCTACAATGAGCAGTTCTTC. The chain joins TRBV7-6 to TRBJ2-1; 8 positions agree with TRBD2. Losses at the gene ends were 5 bases for V and 2 bases for J; bases not matched to a gene: 8. The CDR3 spans 16 residues. Per the germline V gene, CDR1 is SGHVS and CDR2 is FNYEAQ.

This clonotype showed up just a few times. V and J are TRBV9 and TRBJ1-6; D might be TRBD1 (5 bases). Trimming took 3 bases from V and 9 from J, leaving 13 bases between them. The CDR3 extends over 14 amino acids. CDR1 is SGDLS and CDR2 is YYNGEE in the germline V gene. CDR3 coding DNA: TGTGCCAGCAGCGCAGTGGGGGAGGCTTCACCCCTCCACTTT. It codes for CASSAVGEASPLHF.

The V and J genes are TRBV7-9 and TRBJ2-1; D is undetermined. There are 11 residues in the CDR3. V was clipped by 4 bases and J by 6 bases, with 4 bases between them. CDR1 and CDR2 from the germline V gene are SEHNR and FQNEAQ (reference sequence). CDR3 DNA: TGTGCCAGCAGCTCCACCAATGAGCAGTTCTTC. This encodes CASSSTNEQFF.

J is TRBJ2-1 and V is TRBV6-6; D is unresolved. CDR3 length equals 11 residues. Germline CDR1 reads MNHNY; CDR2 reads SVGAGI (reference sequence). The V end was cut by 8 bases, the J end by 6 bases, with 8 bases between. CDR3 DNA: TGTGCCAGCGGGGTTGGCAATGAGCAGTTCTTC. Amino acid sequence: CASGVGNEQFF.